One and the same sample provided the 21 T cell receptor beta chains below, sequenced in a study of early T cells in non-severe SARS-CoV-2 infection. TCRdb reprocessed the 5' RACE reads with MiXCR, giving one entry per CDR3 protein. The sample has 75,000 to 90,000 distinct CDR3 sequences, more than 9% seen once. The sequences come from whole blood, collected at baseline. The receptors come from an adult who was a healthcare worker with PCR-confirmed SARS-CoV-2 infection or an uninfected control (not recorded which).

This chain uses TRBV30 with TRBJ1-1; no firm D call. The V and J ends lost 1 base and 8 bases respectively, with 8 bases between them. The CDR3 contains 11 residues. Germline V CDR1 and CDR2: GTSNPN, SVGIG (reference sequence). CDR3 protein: CAWSAPGEAFF. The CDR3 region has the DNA TGTGCCTGGAGTGCTCCCGGCGAAGCTTTCTTT.

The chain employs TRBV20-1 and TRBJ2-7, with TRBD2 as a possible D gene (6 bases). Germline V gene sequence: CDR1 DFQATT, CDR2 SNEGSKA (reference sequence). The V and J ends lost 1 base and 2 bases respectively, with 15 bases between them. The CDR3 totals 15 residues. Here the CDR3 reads CSARGRLAKPYEQYF. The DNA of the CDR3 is TGCAGTGCTAGAGGTCGGCTAGCGAAGCCCTACGAGCAGTACTTC.

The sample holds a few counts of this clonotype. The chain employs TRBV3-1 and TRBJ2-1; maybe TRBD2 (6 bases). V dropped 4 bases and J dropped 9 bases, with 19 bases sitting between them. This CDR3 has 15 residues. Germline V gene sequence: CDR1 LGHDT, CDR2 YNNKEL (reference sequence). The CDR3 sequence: CASSRGTGAAPEQFF. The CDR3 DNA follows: TGTGCCAGCAGCCGCGGGACTGGGGCCGCCCCTGAGCAGTTCTTC.

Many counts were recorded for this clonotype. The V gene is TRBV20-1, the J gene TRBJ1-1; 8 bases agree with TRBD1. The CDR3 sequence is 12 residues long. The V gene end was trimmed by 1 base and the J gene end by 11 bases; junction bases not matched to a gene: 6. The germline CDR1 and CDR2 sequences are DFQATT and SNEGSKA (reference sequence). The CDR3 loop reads CSARGQGASAFF. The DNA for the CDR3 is TGCAGTGCTAGAGGGCAGGGGGCTTCGGCTTTCTTT.

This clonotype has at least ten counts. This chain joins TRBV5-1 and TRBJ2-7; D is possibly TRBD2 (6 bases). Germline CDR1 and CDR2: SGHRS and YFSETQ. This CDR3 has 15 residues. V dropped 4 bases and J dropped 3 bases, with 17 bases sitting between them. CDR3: CASSAFGGKNYEQYF. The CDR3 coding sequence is TGCGCCAGCAGCGCATTTGGCGGGAAGAACTACGAGCAGTACTTC.

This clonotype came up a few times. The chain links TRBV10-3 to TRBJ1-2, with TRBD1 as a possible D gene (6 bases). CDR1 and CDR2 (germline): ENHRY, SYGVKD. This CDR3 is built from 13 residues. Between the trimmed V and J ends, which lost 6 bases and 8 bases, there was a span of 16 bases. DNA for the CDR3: TGTGCCATCAGGGAAGGGGGAATAGACGGCTACACCTTC. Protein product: CAIREGGIDGYTF.

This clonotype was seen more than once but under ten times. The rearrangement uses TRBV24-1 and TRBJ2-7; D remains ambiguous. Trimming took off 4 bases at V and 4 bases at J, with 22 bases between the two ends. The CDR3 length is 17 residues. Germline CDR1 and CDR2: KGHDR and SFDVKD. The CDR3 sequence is CATSEGEHLGAQYEQYF. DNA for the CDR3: TGTGCCACCAGTGAGGGCGAACACCTTGGCGCGCAGTACGAGCAGTACTTC.

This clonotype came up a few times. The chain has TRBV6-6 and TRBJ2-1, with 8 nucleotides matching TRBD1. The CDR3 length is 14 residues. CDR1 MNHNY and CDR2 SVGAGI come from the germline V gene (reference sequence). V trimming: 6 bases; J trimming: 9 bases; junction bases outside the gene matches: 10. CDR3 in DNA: TGTGCCAGCAGGACCGGACAGGGCAGAGGTGAGCAGTTCTTC. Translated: CASRTGQGRGEQFF.

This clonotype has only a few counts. The CDR3 sequence: CAWSQGRFYEQYF. Written as DNA, the CDR3 is TGTGCCTGGAGCCAGGGCCGATTCTACGAGCAGTACTTC. The chain joins TRBV30 to TRBJ2-7; D may be TRBD1 (5 bases). The CDR3 is 13 amino acids. Trimming left V 3 bases short and J 3 bases short, with 12 bases between. The germline V gene encodes CDR1 GTSNPN and CDR2 SVGIG (reference sequence). Together with reference TRBV30 and TRBJ2-7, the CDR3 gives the full variable domain: SQTIHQWPATLVQPVGSPLSLECTVEGTSNPNLYWYRQAAGRGLQLLFYSVGIGQISSEVPQNLSASRPQDRQFILSSKKLLLSDSGFYLCAWSQGRFYEQYFGPGTRLTVT.

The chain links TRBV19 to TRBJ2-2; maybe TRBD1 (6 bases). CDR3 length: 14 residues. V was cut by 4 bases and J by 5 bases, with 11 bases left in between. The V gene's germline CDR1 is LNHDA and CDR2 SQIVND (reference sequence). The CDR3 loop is CASSRIQGTGELFF. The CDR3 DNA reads TGTGCCAGTAGTAGAATACAGGGAACCGGGGAGCTGTTTTTT.

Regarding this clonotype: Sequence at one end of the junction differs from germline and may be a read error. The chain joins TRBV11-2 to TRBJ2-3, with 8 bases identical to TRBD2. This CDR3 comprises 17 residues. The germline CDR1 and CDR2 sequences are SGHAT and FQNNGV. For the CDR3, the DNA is TGTGTCAGCAGCTTAGATCCCCCGGGAGGGCCGACAGATACGCAGTATTTT. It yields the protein CVSSLDPPGGPTDTQYF.

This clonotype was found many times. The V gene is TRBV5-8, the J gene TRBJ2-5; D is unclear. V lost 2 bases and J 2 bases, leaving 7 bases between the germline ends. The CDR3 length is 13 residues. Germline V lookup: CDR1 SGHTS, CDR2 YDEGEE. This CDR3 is CASSLFRQETQYF. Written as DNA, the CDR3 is TGTGCCAGCAGCTTATTCAGGCAAGAGACCCAGTACTTC.

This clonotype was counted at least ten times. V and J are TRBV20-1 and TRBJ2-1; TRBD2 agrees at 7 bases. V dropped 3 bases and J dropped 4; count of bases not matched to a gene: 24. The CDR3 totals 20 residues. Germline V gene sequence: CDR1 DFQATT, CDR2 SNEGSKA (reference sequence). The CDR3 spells CSARNLSAWREGLRYNEQFF. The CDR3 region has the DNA TGCAGTGCTAGGAACCTGTCAGCGTGGAGGGAGGGCCTTAGGTACAATGAGCAGTTCTTC.

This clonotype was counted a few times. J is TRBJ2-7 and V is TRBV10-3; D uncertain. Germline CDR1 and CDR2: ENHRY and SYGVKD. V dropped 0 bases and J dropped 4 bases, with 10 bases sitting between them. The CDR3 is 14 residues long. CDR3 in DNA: TGTGCCATCAGTGAGTCCACGCTCTCATACGAGCAGTACTTC. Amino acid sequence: CAISESTLSYEQYF.

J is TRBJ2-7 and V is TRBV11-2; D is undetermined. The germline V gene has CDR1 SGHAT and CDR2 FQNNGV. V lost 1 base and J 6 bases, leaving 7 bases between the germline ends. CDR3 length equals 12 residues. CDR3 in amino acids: CASSLGTREQYF. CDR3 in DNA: TGTGCCAGCAGCTTAGGCACGCGCGAGCAGTACTTC.

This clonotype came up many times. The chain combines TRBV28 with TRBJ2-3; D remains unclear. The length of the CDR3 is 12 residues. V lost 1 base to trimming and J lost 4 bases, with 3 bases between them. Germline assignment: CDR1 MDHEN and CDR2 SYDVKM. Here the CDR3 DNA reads TGTGCCAGCAGTTTATCGTCAGATACGCAGTATTTT. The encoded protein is CASSLSSDTQYF.

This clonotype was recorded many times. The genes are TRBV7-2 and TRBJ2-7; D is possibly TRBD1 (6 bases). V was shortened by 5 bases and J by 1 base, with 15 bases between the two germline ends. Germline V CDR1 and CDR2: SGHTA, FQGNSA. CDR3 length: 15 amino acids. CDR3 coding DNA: TGTGCCAGCAGCCCTCGGGACACGGGATCCTACGAGCAGTACTTC. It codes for CASSPRDTGSYEQYF.

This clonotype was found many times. CDR3 nucleotides: TGCAGTGCCAAAACAGGGGGAAGGGAGCAGTTCTTC. As protein: CSAKTGGREQFF. The V and J genes are TRBV20-1 and TRBJ2-1; TRBD1 aligns across 8 bases. J was trimmed by 10 bases and V by 6 bases; bases with no gene match: 8. The CDR3 totals 12 residues. Looked up from germline, CDR1 is DFQATT and CDR2 is SNEGSKA (reference sequence).

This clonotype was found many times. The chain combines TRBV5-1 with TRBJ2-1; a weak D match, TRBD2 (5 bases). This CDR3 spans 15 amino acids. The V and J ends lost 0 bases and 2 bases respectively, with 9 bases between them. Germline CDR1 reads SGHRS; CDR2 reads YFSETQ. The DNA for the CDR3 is TGCGCCAGCAGCTTGGGGGAGCCCGCCTACAATGAGCAGTTCTTC. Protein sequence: CASSLGEPAYNEQFF.

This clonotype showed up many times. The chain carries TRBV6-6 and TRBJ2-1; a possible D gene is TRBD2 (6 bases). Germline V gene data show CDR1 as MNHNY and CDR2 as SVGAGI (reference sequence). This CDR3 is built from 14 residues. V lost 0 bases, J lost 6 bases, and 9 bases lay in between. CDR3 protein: CASSYSVGGNEQFF. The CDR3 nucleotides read TGTGCCAGCAGTTACTCGGTGGGGGGCAATGAGCAGTTCTTC.

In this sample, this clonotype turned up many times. CDR3 DNA sequence: TGTGCCAGCAGTTACCCCCAAGGATCTGAAGCTTTCTTT. Amino acid sequence: CASSYPQGSEAFF. This chain uses TRBV6-6 with TRBJ1-1; D not certain. Trimming took off 2 bases at V and 6 bases at J, with 10 bases between the two ends. Per the germline V gene, CDR1 is MNHNY and CDR2 is SVGAGI (reference sequence). This CDR3 is built from 13 residues.